This TCR beta chain emerged from a study of cytomegalovirus exposure and HLA in healthy donors. Unrecorded immune exposures were likely, despite nominal health at sampling. Study-level results: Immune exposure information available was restricted to CMV serostatus. Compared with the roughly 700-donor mean, an Asian-associated ancestry cluster reportedly had fewer N-insertions, according to a later analysis.

As for this clone: Its specificity is unknown. Other DNA sequences from this sample encode an identical CDR3 as well.

PCR amplification relied on 60 Vbeta primers (plus 13 Jbeta primers). The repertoire was sequenced with immunoSEQ multiplex PCR; TCRdb's copy has only in-frame clones and lacks some. This sample's table reports roughly 120,000 clones. Germline loops: CDR1 MDHEN, CDR2 SYDVKM. V lost 8 bases to trimming and J lost 4 bases, with 11 bases between them. This CDR3 is built from 12 residues. What was sequenced was PBMCs. This chain connects TRBV28 to TRBJ1-1; no clear D. The sequence derives from a man aged 25-45 years in good health and CMV-seronegative. The CDR3 DNA follows: TGTGCCAGCTTGACACATGCCACTGAAGCTTTCTTT. Translation: CASLTHATEAFF.